The 10 T cell receptor beta chains below were found in one sample sequenced in a study of shared clonotypes between healthy human individuals. The protocol was immunoSEQ multiplex PCR, while the TCRdb copy is restricted to in-frame clones and leaves out a portion. The repertoire holds 1.6 million or so clones, around 97% seen once, with approximately 1.1% in the top ten. The sample was naive CD4+ T cells sorted from blood. As to subset: CD45RA+ positively selected. The receptors come from a man aged 25 to 40 in good health.

V and J are TRBV5-6 and TRBJ2-2; D is uncertain. CDR3 size: 15 residues. Germline V gene data show CDR1 as SGHDT and CDR2 as YYEEEE. Trimming removed 1 base at V and 5 bases at J, with 12 bases between. The CDR3 DNA is TGTGCCAGCAGCTTGAATACACTACGGACCGGGGAGCTGTTTTTT. Translating it yields CASSLNTLRTGELFF. Full variable domain (rest looked up from reference TRBV5-6 and TRBJ2-2): DAGVTQSPTHLIKTRGQQVTLRCSPKSGHDTVSWYQQALGQGPQFIFQYYEEEERQRGNFPDRFSGHQFPNYSSELNVNALLLGDSALYLCASSLNTLRTGELFFGEGSRLTVL.

V usage is TRBV14 and J usage is TRBJ2-7; 7 nucleotides match TRBD2. The CDR3 covers 17 residues. V trimming: 3 bases; J trimming: 2 bases; junction bases outside the gene matches: 13. Germline loops: CDR1 SGHDN, CDR2 FVKESK. CDR3 DNA: TGTGCCAGCAGCCAGTCTGGGGGGAGCGGGGCCACCTACGAGCAGTACTTC. Protein product: CASSQSGGSGATYEQYF.

DNA for the CDR3: TGTGCCATCAGCCCCGGGACAGGCAAAACTGAAGCTTTCTTT. This gives the protein CAISPGTGKTEAFF. The rearrangement uses TRBV10-3 and TRBJ1-1, with TRBD1 matching over 8 bases. The germline gives CDR1 ENHRY, CDR2 SYGVKD. With 6 bases clipped from V and 5 bases from J, the junction kept 8 bases outside the gene matches. This CDR3 is 14 amino acids long.

J is TRBJ2-1 and V is TRBV9; D not resolved. Deletions cut 0 bases from V and 0 bases from J, with 10 bases between. The CDR3 consists of 16 residues. Germline CDR1 SGDLS, CDR2 YYNGEE. This chain's CDR3 is CASSVETSSSYNEQFF. CDR3 bases: TGTGCCAGCAGCGTAGAGACGTCCAGCTCCTACAATGAGCAGTTCTTC.

The chain has TRBV28 and TRBJ2-2; D is uncertain. This CDR3 has 15 residues. Trimming removed 3 bases at V and 1 base at J, with 9 bases between. From germline, CDR1 is MDHEN and CDR2 SYDVKM. DNA of the CDR3: TGTGCCAGCAGTTTGTCCACACAGAACACCGGGGAGCTGTTTTTT. This codes for CASSLSTQNTGELFF. Looking up the rest from reference TRBV28 and TRBJ2-2 gives the full variable domain: DVKVTQSSRYLVKRTGEKVFLECVQDMDHENMFWYRQDPGLGLRLIYFSYDVKMKEKGDIPEGYSVSREKKERFSLILESASTNQTSMYLCASSLSTQNTGELFFGEGSRLTVL.

The chain combines TRBV21-1 with TRBJ1-1; the table's D call TRBD1 went unverified against the DNA. TRBV21-1 is classified as a pseudogene. The CDR3 consists of 16 residues. The CDR3 sequence: CASSKIPGHPNTEAFF. In DNA, the CDR3 is TGTGCCAGCAGCAAAATTCCGGGACACCCGAACACTGAAGCTTTCTTT.

This rearrangement joins TRBV5-1 to TRBJ2-3; 11 positions match TRBD1. Per germline, CDR1 SGHRS and CDR2 YFSETQ. The V and J ends lost 4 bases and 2 bases, in that order; junction bases with no gene match: 21. The CDR3 is made up of 21 amino acids. The CDR3 reads CASSPYSGQGASEYLTDTQYF. CDR3 nucleotide sequence: TGCGCCAGCAGCCCCTACTCTGGACAGGGGGCTTCTGAGTACCTCACAGATACGCAGTATTTT.

About this clone: Other nucleotide sequences from this sample produce the same CDR3. The chain combines TRBV7-3 with TRBJ2-3, with 7 bases aligning to TRBD2. V gave up 2 bases and J gave up 1 base; unmatched junction bases: 3. CDR3 length: 15 amino acids. Per the germline V gene, CDR1 is SGHTA and CDR2 is FQGTGA. Here the CDR3 DNA reads TGTGCCAGCAGCTTACTGGCGGGGGGCACAGATACGCAGTATTTT. Residues: CASSLLAGGTDTQYF.

This chain uses TRBV6-5 with TRBJ2-5; D is perhaps TRBD2 (5 bases). Germline V gene lookup returns CDR1 MNHEY and CDR2 SVGAGI. The CDR3 runs 14 residues. The V end lost 4 bases, the J end lost 5 bases, and 14 bases lay between the germline ends. In DNA, the CDR3 is TGTGCCAGCAGTTTGCGTGGACGAGGGGAGACCCAGTACTTC. Its protein is CASSLRGRGETQYF.

This clone has a single count. This chain links TRBV14 with TRBJ1-1; a weak D match, TRBD1 (6 bases). This CDR3 has 15 residues. Germline-derived CDR1 and CDR2 are SGHDN and FVKESK. V lost 4 bases and J lost 2, with 14 bases in between. CDR3 sequence: CASSLLRGLNTEAFF. DNA for the CDR3: TGTGCCAGCAGCCTTCTCAGGGGCCTAAACACTGAAGCTTTCTTT.